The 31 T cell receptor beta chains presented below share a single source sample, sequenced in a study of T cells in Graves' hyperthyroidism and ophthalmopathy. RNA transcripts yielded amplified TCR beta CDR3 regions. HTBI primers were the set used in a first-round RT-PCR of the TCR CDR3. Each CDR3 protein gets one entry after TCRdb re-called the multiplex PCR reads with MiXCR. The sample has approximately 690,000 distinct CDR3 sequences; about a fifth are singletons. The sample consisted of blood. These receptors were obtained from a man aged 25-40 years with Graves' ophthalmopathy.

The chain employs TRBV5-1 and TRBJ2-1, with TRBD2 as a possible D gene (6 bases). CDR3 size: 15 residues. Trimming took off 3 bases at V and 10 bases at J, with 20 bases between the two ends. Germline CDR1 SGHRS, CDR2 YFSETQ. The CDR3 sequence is CASSSQSGFEGEQFF. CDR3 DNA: TGCGCCAGCAGCTCCCAGAGCGGGTTTGAGGGCGAGCAGTTCTTC.

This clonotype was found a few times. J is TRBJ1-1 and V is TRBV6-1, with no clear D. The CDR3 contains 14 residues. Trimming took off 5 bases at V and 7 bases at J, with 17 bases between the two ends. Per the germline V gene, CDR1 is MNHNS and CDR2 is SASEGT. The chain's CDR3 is CASSSPGLRSEAFF. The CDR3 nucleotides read TGTGCCAGCAGTAGCCCAGGCCTGAGGAGTGAAGCTTTCTTT.

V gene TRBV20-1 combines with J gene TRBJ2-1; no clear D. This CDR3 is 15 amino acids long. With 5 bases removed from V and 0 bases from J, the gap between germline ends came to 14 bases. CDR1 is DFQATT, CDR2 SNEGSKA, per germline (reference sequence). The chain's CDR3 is CSAPPGPRSYNEQFF. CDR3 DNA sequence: TGCAGTGCTCCTCCCGGACCACGCTCCTACAATGAGCAGTTCTTC.

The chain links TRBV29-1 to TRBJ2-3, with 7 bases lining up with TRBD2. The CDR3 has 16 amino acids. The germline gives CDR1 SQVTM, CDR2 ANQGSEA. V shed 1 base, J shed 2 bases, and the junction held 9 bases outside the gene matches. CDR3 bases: TGCAGCGTTGAAGTCGCGGGCGGGAGACTCACAGATACGCAGTATTTT. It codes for CSVEVAGGRLTDTQYF.

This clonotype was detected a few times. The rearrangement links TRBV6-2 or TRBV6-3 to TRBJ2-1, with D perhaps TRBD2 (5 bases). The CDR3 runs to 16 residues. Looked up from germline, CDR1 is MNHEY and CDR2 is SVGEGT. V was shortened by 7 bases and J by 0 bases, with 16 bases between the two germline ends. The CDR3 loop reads CASTSGLLLSYNEQFF. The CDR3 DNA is TGTGCCAGCACTTCTGGACTCCTCCTCTCCTACAATGAGCAGTTCTTC.

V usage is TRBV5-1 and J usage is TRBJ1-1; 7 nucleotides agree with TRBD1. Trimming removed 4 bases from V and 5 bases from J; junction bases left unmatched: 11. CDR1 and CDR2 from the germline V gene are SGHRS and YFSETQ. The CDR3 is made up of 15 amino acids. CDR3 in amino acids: CASSPPRQGFTEAFF. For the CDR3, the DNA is TGCGCCAGCAGCCCACCCCGACAGGGCTTTACTGAAGCTTTCTTT. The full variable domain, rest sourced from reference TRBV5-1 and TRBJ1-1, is KAGVTQTPRYLIKTRGQQVTLSCSPISGHRSVSWYQQTPGQGLQFLFEYFSETQRNKGNFPGRFSGRQFSNSRSEMNVSTLELGDSALYLCASSPPRQGFTEAFFGQGTRLTVV.

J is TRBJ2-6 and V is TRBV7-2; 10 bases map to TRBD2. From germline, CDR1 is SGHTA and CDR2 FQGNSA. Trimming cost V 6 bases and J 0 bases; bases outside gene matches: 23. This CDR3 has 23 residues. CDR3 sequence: CASRPGGRGRILAGVSGANVLTF. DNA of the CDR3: TGTGCCAGCAGACCAGGAGGGAGGGGGCGCATCCTAGCGGGAGTCTCTGGGGCCAACGTCCTGACTTTC.

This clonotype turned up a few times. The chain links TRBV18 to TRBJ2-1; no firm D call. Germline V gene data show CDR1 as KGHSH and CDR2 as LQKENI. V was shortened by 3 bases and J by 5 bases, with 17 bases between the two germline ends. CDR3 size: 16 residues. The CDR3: CASSPGFRSNDNEQFF. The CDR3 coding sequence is TGTGCCAGCTCACCGGGGTTTCGCTCTAACGACAATGAGCAGTTCTTC. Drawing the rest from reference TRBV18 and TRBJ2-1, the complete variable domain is NAGVMQNPRHLVRRRGQEARLRCSPMKGHSHVYWYRQLPEEGLKFMVYLQKENIIDESGMPKERFSAEFPKEGPSILRIQQVVRGDSAAYFCASSPGFRSNDNEQFFGPGTRLTVL.

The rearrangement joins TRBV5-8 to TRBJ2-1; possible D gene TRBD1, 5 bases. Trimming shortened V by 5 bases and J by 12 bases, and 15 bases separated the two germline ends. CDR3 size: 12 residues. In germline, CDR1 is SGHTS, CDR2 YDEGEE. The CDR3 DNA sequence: TGTGCCAGCAGTCCCGACAGCTGGGGGCAGTTCTTC. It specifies CASSPDSWGQFF.

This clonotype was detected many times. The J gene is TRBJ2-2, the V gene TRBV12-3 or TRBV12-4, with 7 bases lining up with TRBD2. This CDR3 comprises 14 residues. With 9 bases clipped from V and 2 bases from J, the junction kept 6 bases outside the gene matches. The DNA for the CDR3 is TGTGCCAGTAAGCGGGAAGCAAACACCGGGGAGCTGTTTTTT. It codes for CASKREANTGELFF.

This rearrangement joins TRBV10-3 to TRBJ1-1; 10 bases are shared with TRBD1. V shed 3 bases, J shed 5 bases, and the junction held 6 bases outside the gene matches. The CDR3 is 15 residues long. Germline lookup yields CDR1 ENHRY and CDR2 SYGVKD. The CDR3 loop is CAISDEGTGDTEAFF. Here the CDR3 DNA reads TGTGCCATCAGTGATGAAGGGACAGGGGATACTGAAGCTTTCTTT.

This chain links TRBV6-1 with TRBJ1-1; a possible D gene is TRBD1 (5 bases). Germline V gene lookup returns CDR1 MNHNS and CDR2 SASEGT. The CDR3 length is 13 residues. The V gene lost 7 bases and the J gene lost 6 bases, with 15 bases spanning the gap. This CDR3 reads CASIRPGVPEAFF. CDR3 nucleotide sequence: TGTGCCAGCATCCGCCCGGGGGTCCCTGAAGCTTTCTTT.

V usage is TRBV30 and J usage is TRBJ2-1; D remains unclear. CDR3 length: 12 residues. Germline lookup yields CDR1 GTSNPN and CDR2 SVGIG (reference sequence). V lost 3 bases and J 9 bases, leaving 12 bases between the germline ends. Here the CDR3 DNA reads TGTGCCTGGAGCCCTTCCTCGAGTGAGCAGTTCTTC. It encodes CAWSPSSSEQFF.

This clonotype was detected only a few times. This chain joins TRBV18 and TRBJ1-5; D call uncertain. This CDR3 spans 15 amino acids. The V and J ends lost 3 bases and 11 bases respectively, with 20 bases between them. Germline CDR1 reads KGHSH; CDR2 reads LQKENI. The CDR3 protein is CASSPSLSPIEAQHF. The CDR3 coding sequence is TGTGCCAGCTCACCTTCTCTCTCGCCCATTGAGGCCCAGCATTTT.

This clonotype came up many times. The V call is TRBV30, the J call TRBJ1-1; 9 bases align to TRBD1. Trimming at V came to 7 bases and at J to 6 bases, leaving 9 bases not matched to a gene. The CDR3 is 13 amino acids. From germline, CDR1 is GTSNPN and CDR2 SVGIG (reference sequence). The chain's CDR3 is CASRDRDGPEAFF. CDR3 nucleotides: TGTGCCTCCCGGGACAGGGACGGTCCTGAAGCTTTCTTT.

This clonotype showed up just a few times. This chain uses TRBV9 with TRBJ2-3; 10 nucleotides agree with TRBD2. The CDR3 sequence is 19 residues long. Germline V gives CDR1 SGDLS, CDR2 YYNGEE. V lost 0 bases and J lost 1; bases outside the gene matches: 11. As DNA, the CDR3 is TGTGCCAGCAGCGTAGCGGGTAGCGGGAGGTCCGGTGGCACAGATACGCAGTATTTT. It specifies CASSVAGSGRSGGTDTQYF.

The CDR3 is CASSVDRVSYEQYF. CDR3 nucleotide sequence: TGTGCCAGTAGTGTCGACAGGGTCTCCTACGAGCAGTACTTC. The V and J genes are TRBV19 and TRBJ2-7; 7 positions match TRBD1. There are 14 residues in the CDR3. Trimming cost V 5 bases and J 0 bases; bases outside gene matches: 4. Germline CDR1 is LNHDA and CDR2 is SQIVND (reference sequence).

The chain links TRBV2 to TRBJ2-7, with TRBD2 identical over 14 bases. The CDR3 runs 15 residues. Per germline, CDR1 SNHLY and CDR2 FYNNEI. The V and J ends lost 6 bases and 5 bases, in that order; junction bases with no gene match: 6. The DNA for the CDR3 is TGTGCCAGCAGGCCGGGACTAGCGGGGGTCGACGAGCAGTACTTC. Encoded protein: CASRPGLAGVDEQYF.

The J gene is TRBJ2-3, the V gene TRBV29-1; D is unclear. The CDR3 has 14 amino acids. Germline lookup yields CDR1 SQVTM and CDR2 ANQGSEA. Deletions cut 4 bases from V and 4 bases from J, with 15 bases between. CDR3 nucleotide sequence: TGCAGCGTTGTTTCCGCGAGCACAGCAGATACGCAGTATTTT. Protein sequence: CSVVSASTADTQYF.

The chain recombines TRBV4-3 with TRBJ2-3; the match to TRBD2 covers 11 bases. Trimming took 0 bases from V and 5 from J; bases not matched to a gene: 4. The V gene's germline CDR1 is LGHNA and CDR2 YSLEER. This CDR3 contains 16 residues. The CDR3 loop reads CASSQELLAGEDTQYF. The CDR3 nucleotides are TGCGCCAGCAGCCAAGAATTACTAGCGGGAGAAGATACGCAGTATTTT.

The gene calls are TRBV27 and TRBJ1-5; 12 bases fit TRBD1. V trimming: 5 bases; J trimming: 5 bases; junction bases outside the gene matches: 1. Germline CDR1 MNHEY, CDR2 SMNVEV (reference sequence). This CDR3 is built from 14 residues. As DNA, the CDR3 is TGTGCCAGCAGTGGGACAGGGGGCCATCAGCCCCAGCATTTT. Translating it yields CASSGTGGHQPQHF.

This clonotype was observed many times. The CDR3 here is CASSAGTADTEAFF. The CDR3 DNA reads as TGCGCCAGCAGCGCCGGGACAGCGGACACTGAAGCTTTCTTT. V usage is TRBV5-1 and J usage is TRBJ1-1; TRBD1 matches 7 bases. Per germline, CDR1 SGHRS and CDR2 YFSETQ. There are 14 residues in the CDR3. V shed 4 bases and J 3 bases; nucleotides not matched to a gene: 6.

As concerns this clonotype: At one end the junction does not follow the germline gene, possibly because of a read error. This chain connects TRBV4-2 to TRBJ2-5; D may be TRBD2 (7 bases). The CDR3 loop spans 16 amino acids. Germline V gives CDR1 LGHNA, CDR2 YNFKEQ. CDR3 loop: CASSQEGGAAQETQCF. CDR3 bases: TGTGCCAGCAGCCAAGAAGGGGGGGCGGCCCAAGAGACCCAGTGCTTC.

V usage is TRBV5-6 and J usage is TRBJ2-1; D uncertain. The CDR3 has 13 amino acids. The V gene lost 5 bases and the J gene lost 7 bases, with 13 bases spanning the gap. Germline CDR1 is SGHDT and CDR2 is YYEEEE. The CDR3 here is CASSEEPRNEQFF. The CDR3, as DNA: TGTGCCAGCAGTGAGGAACCCCGAAATGAGCAGTTCTTC.

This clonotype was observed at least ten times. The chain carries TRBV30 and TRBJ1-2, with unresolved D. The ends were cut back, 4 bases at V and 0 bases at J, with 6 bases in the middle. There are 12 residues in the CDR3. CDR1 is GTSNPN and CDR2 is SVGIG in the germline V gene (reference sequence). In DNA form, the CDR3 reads TGTGCCTGGACCCATTCTAACTATGGCTACACCTTC. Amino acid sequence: CAWTHSNYGYTF.

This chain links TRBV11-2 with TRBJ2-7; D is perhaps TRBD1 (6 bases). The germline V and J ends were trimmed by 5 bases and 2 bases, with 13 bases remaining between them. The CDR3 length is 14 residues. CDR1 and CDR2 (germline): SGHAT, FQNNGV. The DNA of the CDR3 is TGTGCCAGCAGCACCCGGACAGAGACCTACGAGCAGTACTTC. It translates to CASSTRTETYEQYF.

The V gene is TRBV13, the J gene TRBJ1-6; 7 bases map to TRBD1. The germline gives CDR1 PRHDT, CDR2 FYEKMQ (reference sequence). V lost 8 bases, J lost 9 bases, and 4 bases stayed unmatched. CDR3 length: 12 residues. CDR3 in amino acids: CASSTGVSPLHF. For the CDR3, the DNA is TGTGCCAGCTCAACAGGGGTTTCACCCCTCCACTTT. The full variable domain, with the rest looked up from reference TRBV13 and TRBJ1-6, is AAGVIQSPRHLIKEKRETATLKCYPIPRHDTVYWYQQGPGQDPQFLISFYEKMQSDKGSIPDRFSAQQFSDYHSELNMSSLELGDSALYFCASSTGVSPLHFGNGTRLTVT.

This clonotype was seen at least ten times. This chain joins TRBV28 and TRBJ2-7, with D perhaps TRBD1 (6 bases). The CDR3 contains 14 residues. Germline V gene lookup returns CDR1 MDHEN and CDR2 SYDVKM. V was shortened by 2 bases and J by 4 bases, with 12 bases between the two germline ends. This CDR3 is CASSLLQGGYEQYF. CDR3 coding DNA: TGTGCCAGCAGTTTACTACAGGGCGGGTACGAGCAGTACTTC.

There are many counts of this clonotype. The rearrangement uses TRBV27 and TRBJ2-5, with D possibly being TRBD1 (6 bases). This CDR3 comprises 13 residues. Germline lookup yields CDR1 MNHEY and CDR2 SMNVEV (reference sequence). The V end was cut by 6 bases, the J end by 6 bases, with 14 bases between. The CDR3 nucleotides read TGTGCCAGCAGCGGGACAAGAGGTCAGACCCAGTACTTC. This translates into CASSGTRGQTQYF.

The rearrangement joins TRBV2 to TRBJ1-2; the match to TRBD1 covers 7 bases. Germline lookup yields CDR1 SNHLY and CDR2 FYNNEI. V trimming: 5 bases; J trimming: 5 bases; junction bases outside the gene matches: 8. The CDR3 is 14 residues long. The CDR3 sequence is CASSSTGTEYGYTF. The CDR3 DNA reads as TGTGCCAGCAGTTCCACCGGGACAGAATATGGCTACACCTTC.

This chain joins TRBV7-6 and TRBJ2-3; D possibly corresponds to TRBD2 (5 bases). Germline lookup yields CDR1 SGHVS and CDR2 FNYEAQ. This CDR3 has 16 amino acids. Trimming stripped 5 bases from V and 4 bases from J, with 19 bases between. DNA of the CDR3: TGTGCCAGCAGCCAAGCCGGAGGTTTAGCCCCAGATACGCAGTATTTT. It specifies CASSQAGGLAPDTQYF.